The clone carrying this T cell receptor (beta chain) has only a few counts. The antigen is undetermined. The data derive from a study of cytomegalovirus exposure and HLA in healthy donors. At the level of the study: T cells numbering around 190 million yielded 95 million to 140 million unique TCR beta sequences in an earlier analysis. HLA-typed donors were the source of about 85 million unique TCRs, which an early data release held.

PCR was performed using 60 Vbeta and 13 Jbeta primers. The method was immunoSEQ multiplex PCR; TCRdb's version includes in-frame clones alone and lacks a portion of them. This sample yields about 200,000 clones, of which 65% to 90% are seen a single time; less than 0.35% belongs to the top ten. Study-level results: An assumption of roughly uniform sequencing depth across donors underlay the presence/absence analyses. Later on, an analysis found that several of the most significant clusters appeared to be linked to common viral pathogens, which included parvovirus B19.

Germline values: CDR1 SGHVS, CDR2 FNYEAQ. The CDR3 runs to 13 residues. The sequencing sample was made of PBMCs. The chain links TRBV7-6 to TRBJ2-5; tentative D call: TRBD1 (7 bases). The DNA end is more similar to TRBJ2-7, so the J call may be wrong. The receptor was derived from a young woman in good health and CMV-seronegative. The CDR3 region has the DNA TGTGCCAGCAGCCGTCAGGGGGGCTACGAGCAGTACTTC. Translation gives CASSRQGGYEQYF.